This T cell receptor beta chain comes out of a study of PD-1 blockade in classical Hodgkin lymphoma. The patients all showed relapse after autologous stem cell transplantation, while their brentuximab vedotin exposure varied. In the case of this clone: The antigen remains unidentified.

Findings of the study overall: The diversity seen at baseline in complete responders resembled that of newly diagnosed patients. Nivolumab initiated under 1 year post-ASCT led to patient exclusion. Healthy donors reportedly exceeded newly diagnosed patients in baseline TCR diversity. By C4D1, diversity of CD4+ TCRs had risen significantly, whereas that of CD8+ TCRs had not.

The CDR3 is 12 amino acids. Germline CDR1 SQVTM, CDR2 ANQGSEA. Trimming shortened V by 4 bases and J by 5 bases, and 11 bases separated the two germline ends. The repertoire was sequenced with immunoSEQ multiplex PCR; TCRdb's copy has only in-frame clones and lacks some. The data contain roughly 47,000 clones, over 60% of them singletons. The chain employs TRBV29-1 and TRBJ1-1, with D tentatively TRBD1 (6 bases). Here the sequenced sample was peripheral blood mononuclear cells (PBMCs), taken before the second cycle of nivolumab. The source of this sequence is a human donor with classical Hodgkin lymphoma. DNA for the CDR3: TGCAGCGTTGGCAGGGGTCGGACTGAAGCTTTCTTT. Translated, it gives CSVGRGRTEAFF.